The entry that follows covers one TCR beta chain sequence. Between the trimmed V and J ends, which lost 4 bases and 4 bases, there was a span of 13 bases. CDR3 length: 14 residues. The germline V gene encodes CDR1 SGHKS and CDR2 YYEKEE (reference sequence). Amplified TCR beta CDR3 regions derived from RNA transcripts. An initial round of RT-PCR targeting the TCR CDR3 relied on the HTBI primer set. TCRdb re-analysed the multiplex PCR reads in MiXCR, keeping a single row per CDR3 protein. In the table there are roughly 580,000 distinct CDR3 sequences, approximately 14% of which are singletons. The data belong to a study of T cells in Graves' hyperthyroidism and ophthalmopathy.

The TCR originated in a woman aged 25 to 39 with Graves' hyperthyroidism that later progressed to Graves' ophthalmopathy. The V call is TRBV5-5, the J call TRBJ2-3, with D unresolved. The sample consisted of blood. The CDR3 nucleotides read TGTGCCAGCAGCCAAGATCAAGCATCAGATACGCAGTATTTT. Its translation: CASSQDQASDTQYF.